This record covers a single TCR beta chain. Its antigen is not known. Trimming left V 1 base short and J 0 bases short, with 12 bases between. The CDR3 has 16 residues. Germline CDR1 is SGHNT and CDR2 is YYREEE (reference sequence). In the PCR, 60 Vbeta and 13 Jbeta primers were used. Data came from immunoSEQ multiplex PCR; TCRdb stores just in-frame clones and leaves some out. The table shows about 150,000 clones, with approximately 80% occurring only once. This specimen comes from a study of cytomegalovirus exposure and HLA in healthy donors. Regarding the study as a whole: A later analysis showed TCR association rates differing by HLA locus, peaking at DRB1 and lowest at HLA-C. Within an earlier analysis, most TCR beta V segments proved productive either about 87% or about 30% of the time. Researchers catalogued some 160 TCR beta chains as cytomegalovirus-associated. Some segments of the V type, notably TRBV6-2 and TRBV6-3, were excluded as indistinguishable.

The sequence was collected from a man aged 25-40 years in good health and CMV-seropositive. V usage is TRBV5-4 and J usage is TRBJ2-3; D ambiguous. The sample consisted of PBMCs. CDR3 bases: TGTGCCAGCAGCTTGAGCTTAGAGACTAGCACAGATACGCAGTATTTT. It specifies CASSLSLETSTDTQYF.